This T cell receptor (beta chain) was obtained from a study of T cells after yellow fever vaccination. Background on the study: The authors prepared low-cell-number fractions using SMART-Seq v4 Ultra Low Input. Findings of the study overall: Post-booster repertoires contained most primary-vaccination clones again (roughly 96% CD4, over 70% CD8). Few clonotypes appeared in both CD4 and CD8 compartments. A faster peak, day 5 versus 15, was reached by the weaker secondary response.

Details on this clonotype: Its antigen is still unknown.

TCRdb called the 5' RACE reads again in MiXCR, with one record for every CDR3 protein. The repertoire holds some 160,000 distinct CDR3 sequences, approximately 9.9% seen once, with about 40% in the top ten. Germline V gene sequence: CDR1 MNHNS, CDR2 SASEGT. V lost 7 bases, J lost 2 bases, and 6 bases lay in between. This CDR3 is 12 amino acids long. This specimen consisted of CD8+ T cells sorted from PBMCs, obtained 45 days after the yellow fever booster vaccination. The chain couples TRBV6-1 to TRBJ1-5; the D is unclear. This sequence originates from a man younger than 35 who received the YFV17D yellow fever vaccine. CDR3 sequence: CASKARNQPQHF. The DNA for the CDR3 is TGTGCCAGCAAGGCGCGCAATCAGCCCCAGCATTTT.